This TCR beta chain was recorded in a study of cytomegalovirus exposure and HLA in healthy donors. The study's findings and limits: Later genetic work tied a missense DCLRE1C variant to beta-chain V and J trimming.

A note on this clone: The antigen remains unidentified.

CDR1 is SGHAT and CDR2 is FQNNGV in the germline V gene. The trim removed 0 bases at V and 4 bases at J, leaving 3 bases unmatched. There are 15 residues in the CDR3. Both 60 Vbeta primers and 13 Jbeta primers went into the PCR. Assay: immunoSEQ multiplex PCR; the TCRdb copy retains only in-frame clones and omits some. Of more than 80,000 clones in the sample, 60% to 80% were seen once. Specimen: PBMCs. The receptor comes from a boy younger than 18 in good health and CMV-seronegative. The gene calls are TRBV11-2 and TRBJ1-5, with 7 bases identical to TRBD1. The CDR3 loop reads CASSLDQTGNQPQHF. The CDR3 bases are TGTGCCAGCAGCTTAGATCAGACAGGGAATCAGCCCCAGCATTTT.